This TCR beta chain was found in a study of cytomegalovirus exposure and HLA in healthy donors. Whole-study results and caveats: CMV antigen specificity of three CMV-associated chains was confirmed in vitro. The classifier reportedly diagnosed cytomegalovirus status with high specificity and sensitivity.

Remarks on this clone: No antigen is known for it.

CDR3 length: 16 amino acids. V was pared by 0 bases and J by 3 bases, with 2 bases of the junction left unmatched. Germline values: CDR1 SGHTA, CDR2 FQGTGA. TCRdb's table, derived via immunoSEQ multiplex PCR, lists solely in-frame clones and lacks some. The table includes 150,000 to 200,000 clones, approximately 86% detected once. The sequencing sample was made of PBMCs. This chain links TRBV7-3 with TRBJ1-6, with TRBD1 identical over 7 bases. The sequence derives from a woman aged 18 to 35 in good health and CMV-seronegative. The CDR3 coding sequence is TGTGCCAGCAGCTTAACGGGGGACAGCTATAATTCACCCCTCCACTTT. It encodes CASSLTGDSYNSPLHF. Supplemented by reference TRBV7-3 and TRBJ1-6, the full variable domain reads GAGVSQTPSNKVTEKGKYVELRCDPISGHTALYWYRQSLGQGPEFLIYFQGTGAADDSGLPNDRFFAVRPEGSVSTLKIQRTERGDSAVYLCASSLTGDSYNSPLHFGNGTRLTVT.